This TCR beta chain was profiled in a study of T cells in tuberculosis. Sorting used thawed, overnight-rested PBMC stained with anti-CD3, a viability dye and GMM-loaded CD1B tetramer. The CD1B tetramers carried C32 glucose monomycolate purified from Rhodococcus equi. V shed 0 bases, J shed 4 bases, and the junction held 2 bases outside the gene matches. The CDR3 runs 15 residues. Germline V gene data show CDR1 as SGHRS and CDR2 as YFSETQ. This clone came up a few times. Repertoires were generated with immunoSEQ multiplex PCR, while TCRdb's copy carries only in-frame clones and drops some. The data hold 85,000 to 100,000 clones, with just over 90% observed a single time.

The chain joins TRBV5-1 to TRBJ2-1; 9 nucleotides line up with TRBD2. The receptor was derived from an adult woman with latent tuberculosis. Sequenced material: CD1b-GMM tetramer-negative cells sorted from PBMCs. CDR3 loop: CASSLGLAEYNEQFF. The CDR3 nucleotides are TGCGCCAGCAGCTTGGGACTAGCGGAGTACAATGAGCAGTTCTTC.